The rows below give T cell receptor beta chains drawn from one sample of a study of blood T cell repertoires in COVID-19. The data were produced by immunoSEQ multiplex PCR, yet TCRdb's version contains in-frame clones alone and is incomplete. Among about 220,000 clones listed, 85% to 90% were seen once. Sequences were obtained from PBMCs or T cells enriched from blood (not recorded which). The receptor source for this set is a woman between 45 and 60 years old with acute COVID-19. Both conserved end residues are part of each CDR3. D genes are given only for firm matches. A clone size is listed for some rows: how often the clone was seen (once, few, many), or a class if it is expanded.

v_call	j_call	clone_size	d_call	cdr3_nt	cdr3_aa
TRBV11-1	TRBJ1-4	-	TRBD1	TGTGCCAGCAGCGAACAGGGGAGATTTGAAAAACTGTTTTTT	CASSEQGRFEKLFF
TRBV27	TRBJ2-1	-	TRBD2	TGTGCCAGCAGTTTGAGGCTAGCGGGTATCAATGAGCAGTTCTTC	CASSLRLAGINEQFF
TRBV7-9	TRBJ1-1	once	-	TGTGCCAGCAGCTTGGGGGGGACACTGACTGAAGCTTTCTTT	CASSLGGTLTEAFF
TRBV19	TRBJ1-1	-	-	TGTGCCAGTAGTATAAATTTTAGGGGGACCTGGGGCACTGAAGCTTTCTTT	CASSINFRGTWGTEAFF
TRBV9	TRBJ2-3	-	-	TGTGCCAGCAGCGTAGGACAACTAGTTAGCACAGATACGCAGTATTTT	CASSVGQLVSTDTQYF
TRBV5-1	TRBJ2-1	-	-	TGCGCCAGCAGCTTGGCAGCGCTTAATAACAATGAGCAGTTCTTC	CASSLAALNNNEQFF
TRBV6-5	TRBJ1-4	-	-	TGCGCCACCCGAACTAATGAAAAACTGTTTTTT	CATRTNEKLFF
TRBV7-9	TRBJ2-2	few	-	TGTGCCATCGTGTGGGCGGGCCACTCGAACACCGGGGAGCTGTTTTTT	CAIVWAGHSNTGELFF
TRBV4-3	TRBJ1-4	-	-	TGCGCCAGCAGCCCCAGGGGTCTAAGTAATGAAAAACTGTTTTTT	CASSPRGLSNEKLFF
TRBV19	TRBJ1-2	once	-	TGTGCCAGCAGTATTACCCCAAATACAAACTATGGCTACACCTTC	CASSITPNTNYGYTF
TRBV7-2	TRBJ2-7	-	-	TGTGCCAGCAGCTTAGCGTTCGGTAGCTCCTACGAGCAGTACTTC	CASSLAFGSSYEQYF
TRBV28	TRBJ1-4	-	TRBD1	TGTGCCAGCAGCTTCGGGACAGGGAAAGGTGACGAAAAACTGTTTTTT	CASSFGTGKGDEKLFF
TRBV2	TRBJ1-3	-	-	TGTGCCAGCAGTGAAGCGCTTCGGGGTTACGGAAACACCATATATTTT	CASSEALRGYGNTIYF
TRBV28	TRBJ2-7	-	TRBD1	TGTGCCAGCAGTTTAGGGCAGGGGGCGAACGAGCAGTACTTC	CASSLGQGANEQYF
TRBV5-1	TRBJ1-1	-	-	TGCGCCAGCAGCTCCCGGACAACTGAAGCTTTCTTT	CASSSRTTEAFF
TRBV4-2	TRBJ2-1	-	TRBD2	TGTGCCAGCAGCCAACTCCTAGCGGGAGGTAACAATGAGCAGTTCTTC	CASSQLLAGGNNEQFF
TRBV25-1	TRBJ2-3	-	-	TGTGCCAGCAGTGTCCTGGATACGCAGTATTTT	CASSVLDTQYF
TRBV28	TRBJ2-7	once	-	TGTGCCAGCAGTTTCCGGGTATCCGGGGACTACGAGCAGTACTTC	CASSFRVSGDYEQYF
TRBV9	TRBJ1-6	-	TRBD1	TGTGCCAGCAGCGCCCCAACAGGGGGCGGCGGTTCACCCCTCCACTTT	CASSAPTGGGGSPLHF
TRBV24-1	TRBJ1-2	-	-	TGTGCCACCAGTGATCCCCAGGGGCCAGTATATGGCTACACCTTC	CATSDPQGPVYGYTF
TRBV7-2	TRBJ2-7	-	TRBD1	TGTGCCAGCAGCTCGGACAGGGGGTACGAGCAGTACTTC	CASSSDRGYEQYF
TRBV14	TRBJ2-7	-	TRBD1	TGTGCCAGCAGCCAGCCCCGGGACAGGGGCAAGCAGTACTTC	CASSQPRDRGKQYF
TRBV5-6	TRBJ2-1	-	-	TGTGCCAGCAGCTTGCAACCGGCAGGGTGGAATGAGCAGTTCTTC	CASSLQPAGWNEQFF
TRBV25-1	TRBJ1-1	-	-	TGTGCCAGCAGGGGGACAACTCAGAACACTGAAGCTTTCTTT	CASRGTTQNTEAFF
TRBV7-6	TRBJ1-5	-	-	TGTGCCAGCAGCTTAATCCAGGGAATCAATCAGCCCCAGCATTTT	CASSLIQGINQPQHF
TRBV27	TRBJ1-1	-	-	TGTGCCAGCAGTTTCAACAGGGTTATGAACACTGAAGCTTTCTTT	CASSFNRVMNTEAFF
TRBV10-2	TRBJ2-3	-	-	TGCGCCAGCAGACTTACCCTATCCCCCACAGATACGCAGTATTTT	CASRLTLSPTDTQYF
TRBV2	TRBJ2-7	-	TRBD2	TGTGCCAGCAGTGCTTTGGGACTAGCGGGGGACGAGCAGTACTTC	CASSALGLAGDEQYF
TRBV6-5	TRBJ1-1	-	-	TGTGCCAGCAGTTACACACAGGGAACGAACACTGAAGCTTTCTTT	CASSYTQGTNTEAFF
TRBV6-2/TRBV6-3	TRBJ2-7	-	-	TGTGCCAGCAGTTACCAGACGGGGTTGTCCTACGAGCAGTACTTC	CASSYQTGLSYEQYF
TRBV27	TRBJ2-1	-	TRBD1	TGTGCCAGCAGTTTAGGGACAGTGGGTATTAGGTCCTACAATGAGCAGTTCTTC	CASSLGTVGIRSYNEQFF
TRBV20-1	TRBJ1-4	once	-	TGCAGTGCTACAAGGGGGGAAAAACTGTTTTTT	CSATRGEKLFF
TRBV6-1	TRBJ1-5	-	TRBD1	TGTGCCAGCAGTGAATCAGGGGGCGTAAATCAGCCCCAGCATTTT	CASSESGGVNQPQHF
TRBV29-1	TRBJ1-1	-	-	TGCAGCGTGGCGGGAGGGACGAACACTGAAGCTTTCTTT	CSVAGGTNTEAFF
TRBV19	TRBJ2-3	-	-	TGTGCCAGTAACACACGGAGGAGAGGAGGAACAGATACGCAGTATTTT	CASNTRRRGGTDTQYF
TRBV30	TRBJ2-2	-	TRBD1	TGTGCCTCTTCTTCATGGGACAGGCAGCGCACCGGGGAGCTGTTTTTT	CASSSWDRQRTGELFF
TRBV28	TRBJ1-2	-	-	TGTGCCAGCAGTTCTCAGGGGTTGGGTGGCTACACCTTC	CASSSQGLGGYTF
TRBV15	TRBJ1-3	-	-	TGTGCCACCAGCAGAGGCGGCGGCTCTGGAAACACCATATATTTT	CATSRGGGSGNTIYF
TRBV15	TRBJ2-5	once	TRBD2	TGTGCCACCAGCAAGGGGTACGGACTAGCGGGAGTTGAGACCCAGTACTTC	CATSKGYGLAGVETQYF
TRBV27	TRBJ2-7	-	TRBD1	TGTGCCAGCAGTCGAGGACAGGGGTATCGGTTAGATAACTACGAGCAGTACTTC	CASSRGQGYRLDNYEQYF
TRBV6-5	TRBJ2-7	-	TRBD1	TGTGCCAGCAGTTACTCGAAGGCCAGGGGGTACTACGAGCAGTACTTC	CASSYSKARGYYEQYF
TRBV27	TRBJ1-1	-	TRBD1	TGTGCCAGCAGCTTACGCCTTGTCGGGACAGTGAAAACTGAAGCTTTCTTT	CASSLRLVGTVKTEAFF
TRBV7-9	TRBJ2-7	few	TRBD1	TGTGCCAGCAGCGACGGGACAGGGGGTCACTACGAGCAGTACTTC	CASSDGTGGHYEQYF
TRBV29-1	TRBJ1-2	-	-	TGCAGCGTTGAACAGGGGTCCTATGGCTACACCTTC	CSVEQGSYGYTF
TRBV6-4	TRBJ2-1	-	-	TGTGCCAGCAGTGACTCGCGGGGGACAATCGATGAGCAGTTCTTC	CASSDSRGTIDEQFF
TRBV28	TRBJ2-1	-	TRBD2	TGTGCCAGCAGTCCACTAGCGGGAGGATTCCCCTACAATGAGCAGTTCTTC	CASSPLAGGFPYNEQFF
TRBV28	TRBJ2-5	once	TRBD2	TGTGCCAGCAGCCTGGAAATAGCGGGAGGGGAACAAGAGACCCAGTACTTC	CASSLEIAGGEQETQYF
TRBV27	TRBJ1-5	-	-	TGTGCCAGCAGTTTATGGTCCGGGTCCCAGCCCCAGCATTTT	CASSLWSGSQPQHF
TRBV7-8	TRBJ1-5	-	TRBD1	TGTGCCAGCACCCCCGGGACAGGGGGACCCTTTCAGCATTTT	CASTPGTGGPFQHF
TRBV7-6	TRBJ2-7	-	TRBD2	TGTGCCAGCAGCCGCGGGACTAGCGGGGCCTACGAGCAGTACTTC	CASSRGTSGAYEQYF
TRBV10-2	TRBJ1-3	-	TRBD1	TGCGCCAGCAGTGAGCCGAGACAGGGCTCTGGAAACACCATATATTTT	CASSEPRQGSGNTIYF
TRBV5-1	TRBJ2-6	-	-	TGCGCCAGCAGCTTGGTCGGAGAGAGCTCTGGGGCCAACGTCCTGACTTTC	CASSLVGESSGANVLTF
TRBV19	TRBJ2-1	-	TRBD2	TGTGCCAGTTGGGGGGGTAGCGGGAGTGGGGAGTTCTTC	CASWGGSGSGEFF
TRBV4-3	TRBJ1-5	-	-	TGCGCCAGCAGCCTAATCAGGGGAGGCAATCAGCCCCAGCATTTT	CASSLIRGGNQPQHF
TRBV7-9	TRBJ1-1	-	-	TGTGCCAGCAGCCCCCTGGGGGGTACTGAAGCTTTCTTT	CASSPLGGTEAFF